Listed below are T cell receptor beta chains from one sample, sequenced in a study of Graves' ophthalmopathy and Graves' hyperthyroidism. In TCRdb, the multiplex PCR reads were re-called with MiXCR into one record per CDR3 protein. The data show about 400,000 distinct CDR3 sequences, 15% to 20% seen once. The specimen was peripheral blood. All receptors come from a woman between 18 and 29 years old with Graves' ophthalmopathy. Both conserved end residues are part of each CDR3. A D gene is named only where the DNA matches it firmly. Some rows have no size entry. The others give once, few or many, or a class for an expanded clone.

TRBJ2-7	many	TRBV19	NA	TGTGCCAGTAGCCTAAGGACGGAGATCGCCTACGAGCAGTACTTC	CASSLRTEIAYEQYF
TRBJ1-1	many	TRBV5-1	NA	TGCGCCAGCAGCTTGATCAGGGGCACTGAAGCTTTCTTT	CASSLIRGTEAFF
TRBJ1-6	many	TRBV18	NA	TGTGCCAGCTCACCCCGGCAGTTCCCTCTCCAAGACGATTCACCCCTCCACTTT	CASSPRQFPLQDDSPLHF
TRBJ1-2	many	TRBV6-5	NA	TGTGCCAGCCAGCGGTGGGACGTCGATGGCTACACCTTC	CASQRWDVDGYTF
TRBJ2-5	many	TRBV19	NA	TGTGCCAGTAGTACATGGGAGCGATCCGAGACCCAGTACTTC	CASSTWERSETQYF
TRBJ1-1	few	TRBV14	NA	TGTGCCAGCAGCCAAAGGGGCGCAGCCCAAGCTTTCTTT	CASSQRGAAQAFF
TRBJ1-2	many	TRBV19	NA	TGTGCCAGTAGTATAGGACACGTGGGAAGCTATGGCTACACCTTC	CASSIGHVGSYGYTF
TRBJ2-7	many	TRBV19	NA	TGTGCCAGTAGTCCCTGGGGATTCGCAGCCGAGCAGTACTTC	CASSPWGFAAEQYF
TRBJ1-1	many	TRBV6-5	NA	TGTGCCAGCCCAAGTGGTCCTGAAGCTTTCTTT	CASPSGPEAFF
TRBJ1-1	many	TRBV7-8	NA	TGTGCCAGCAGCTCGCTCTGGCACACTGAAGCTTTCTTT	CASSSLWHTEAFF
TRBJ1-5	many	TRBV4-1	TRBD1	TGCGCCAGCAGCCAAGAATACAGGGGTGATCAGCCCCAGCATTTT	CASSQEYRGDQPQHF
TRBJ1-1	NA	TRBV7-8	NA	TGTGCCAGCAGCTTAATCGCAGGGGTGAACACTGAAGCTTTCTTT	CASSLIAGVNTEAFF
TRBJ2-2	many	TRBV6-2/TRBV6-3	NA	TGTGCCAGTGGTACCCCCTTCAGGATCGGGGAGCTGTTTTTT	CASGTPFRIGELFF
TRBJ1-2	many	TRBV5-1	NA	TGCGCCAGCAGCTCCCCAACACTTGGCTACACCTTC	CASSSPTLGYTF
TRBJ2-5	many	TRBV5-4	NA	TGTGCCAGCAGCTTTGAGTCCCAAGAGACCCAGTACTTC	CASSFESQETQYF
TRBJ2-3	many	TRBV12-3/TRBV12-4	NA	TGTGCCAGCAGTTCAAACCCCAGCACAGATACGCAGTATTTT	CASSSNPSTDTQYF